Reported below is one T cell receptor (beta chain). These data come from a study of blood T cell repertoires in COVID-19. Measured with immunoSEQ multiplex PCR; TCRdb has only the in-frame clones, and not every one. The repertoire has 120,000 to 150,000 clones, roughly 86% of them found once; the top ten carry about 2.3%. This CDR3 region has 19 residues. Per germline, CDR1 MDHEN and CDR2 SYDVKM. Trimming took 5 bases from V and 3 from J; bases not matched to a gene: 18. The clonotype comes from a human donor in a cohort sampled during active COVID-19. The rearrangement uses TRBV28 and TRBJ2-1; 8 positions match TRBD2. Sequencing input: peripheral blood. The CDR3 DNA reads as TGTGCCAGCAGTGTATCCCCCCCCTCTATAGCGGGAAGCTACAATGAGCAGTTCTTC. Residues: CASSVSPPSIAGSYNEQFF.